This TCR beta chain was sequenced for a study of Graves' ophthalmopathy and Graves' hyperthyroidism. Study overall: The term stable hyperthyroidism indicated an absence of ophthalmopathy within 18 months of follow-up.

RNA transcripts provided the template for amplifying TCR beta CDR3 regions. Second-round multiplex PCR came after first-round RT-PCR with HTBI primers. TCRdb re-called the multiplex PCR reads through MiXCR, storing one row per CDR3 protein. The sample holds roughly 1.1 million distinct CDR3 sequences, about 35% seen once. Germline V gives CDR1 WSHSY, CDR2 SAAADI. V was shortened by 2 bases and J by 2 bases, with 13 bases between the two germline ends. The CDR3 has 15 amino acids. General study findings and limits: A 13-signature model separated ophthalmopathy from stable hyperthyroidism, just under 90% sensitivity, about 81% specificity.

As regards this clonotype: Antigen: not known. A much larger clone is a single base away; this may be a read error.

Enrollment excluded any patients with other autoimmune diseases, uncontrolled infections, pregnancy or lactation. Thyroid ultrasound, orbital computed tomography, TRAb, serum thyroxine and clinical symptoms formed the basis of diagnosis. The sequencing input was peripheral blood or thyroid tissue (not recorded which). This sequence originates from an adult man with Graves' hyperthyroidism. The rearrangement joins TRBV10-2 to TRBJ2-7, with a tentative D call TRBD1 (6 bases). CDR3 DNA sequence: TGCGCCAGCAGTGAGCCAGGGGACAAAGCCTACGAGCAGTACTTC. As protein: CASSEPGDKAYEQYF.